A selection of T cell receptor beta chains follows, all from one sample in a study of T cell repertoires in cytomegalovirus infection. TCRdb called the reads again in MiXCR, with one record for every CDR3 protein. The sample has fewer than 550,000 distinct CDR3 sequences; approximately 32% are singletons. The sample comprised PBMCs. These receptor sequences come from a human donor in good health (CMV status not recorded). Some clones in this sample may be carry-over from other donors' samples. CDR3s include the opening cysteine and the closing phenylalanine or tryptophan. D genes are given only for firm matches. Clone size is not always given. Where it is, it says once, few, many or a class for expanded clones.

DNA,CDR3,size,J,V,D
TGTGCCAGCAGTGAATCAGAAATTAGCAATCAGCCCCAGCATTTT,CASSESEISNQPQHF,NA,TRBJ1-5,TRBV2,NA
TGCGCCAGCAGCCAAGTTGGTAACGACTGGAACACTGAAGCTTTCTTT,CASSQVGNDWNTEAFF,many,TRBJ1-1,TRBV4-1,NA
TGTGCCAGCAGCCAGTCGGGGGTTACCCCCTACGAGCAGTACTTC,CASSQSGVTPYEQYF,NA,TRBJ2-7,TRBV14,NA
TGTGCCAGCAGCTTAGTGGGTGGGTTAAACAATGAGCAGTTCTTC,CASSLVGGLNNEQFF,few,TRBJ2-1,TRBV7-9,NA
TGCAGCGTTGAGATCAGGGATAACTATGGCTACACCTTC,CSVEIRDNYGYTF,once,TRBJ1-2,TRBV29-1,NA
TGTGCCAGTAGTCCACGCAGGGAGTCGAACACTGAAGCTTTCTTT,CASSPRRESNTEAFF,NA,TRBJ1-1,TRBV19,NA
TGTGCCAGCCGGCAGTCTGGGAATCAGCCCCAGCATTTT,CASRQSGNQPQHF,few,TRBJ1-5,TRBV28,NA
TGCAGTGCCCCCACCGGGAGCCGGGAAAAACTGTTTTTT,CSAPTGSREKLFF,NA,TRBJ1-4,TRBV20-1,NA
TGTGCGACGAGACAGGGCGCAAACGAGCAGTACTTC,CATRQGANEQYF,NA,TRBJ2-7,TRBV6-6,TRBD1
TGCGCCAGCAGCCCCCTTGCGCGGGAGCAGCCCCAGCATTTT,CASSPLAREQPQHF,NA,TRBJ1-5,TRBV4-1,NA
TGTGCCAGCTCACCAAAGGGGGTTTTAGATACGCAGTATTTT,CASSPKGVLDTQYF,NA,TRBJ2-3,TRBV18,NA
TGTGCTAGTGGTTTTAGAGAGAACACTGAAGCTTTCTTT,CASGFRENTEAFF,NA,TRBJ1-1,TRBV12-5,NA
TGTGCCAGCAGCCCGACAGGGGGGACCTACAATGAGCAGTTCTTC,CASSPTGGTYNEQFF,many,TRBJ2-1,TRBV11-3,TRBD1
TGCGCCAGCAGCCAAGATAAGATTATCACCGGGACTAGCGTCCTGGAGACCCAGTACTTC,CASSQDKIITGTSVLETQYF,many,TRBJ2-5,TRBV4-1,TRBD2
TGTGCCAGCAGCTTAGATCCTCCTACAGGGATCTATGGCTACACCTTC,CASSLDPPTGIYGYTF,NA,TRBJ1-2,TRBV11-2,NA
TGTGCCAGCAGCCAGGAGGGTTCTGGGGCCAACGGCCTGACTTTC,CASSQEGSGANGLTF,NA,TRBJ2-6,TRBV4-2,NA
TGTGCCAGCAGCTATGATGGCCCTCTCTTCCAAAGTGAGCAGTTCTTC,CASSYDGPLFQSEQFF,NA,TRBJ2-1,TRBV7-6,NA
TGTGCCAGCAGCTCCGATCCAGGGGGGGAGACCCAGTACTTC,CASSSDPGGETQYF,NA,TRBJ2-5,TRBV11-2,NA
TGTGCCAGCAGCAGACCGGGACAGGGGGCTGGCGAGCAGTACTTC,CASSRPGQGAGEQYF,NA,TRBJ2-7,TRBV7-2,TRBD1
TGCAGTGCATTTGATGATAACTCCTACAATGAGCAGTTCTTC,CSAFDDNSYNEQFF,NA,TRBJ2-1,TRBV20-1,NA
TGTGCCACCGAAGGAGGGGCGAGGAGCGAGCAGTACTTC,CATEGGARSEQYF,NA,TRBJ2-7,TRBV24-1,NA
TGCAGTGCCACCCCGGGACAGGGGGCGTTTGGAAGCAATCAGCCCCAGCATTTT,CSATPGQGAFGSNQPQHF,NA,TRBJ1-5,TRBV20-1,TRBD1
TGTGCCCGCAGCTCCTCCCTTTCTTATGATCAGCCCCAGCATTTT,CARSSSLSYDQPQHF,NA,TRBJ1-5,TRBV7-9,NA
TGTGCCAGCAGTAGATCTATCGGGGGGCGGTACAATGAGCAGTTCTTC,CASSRSIGGRYNEQFF,many,TRBJ2-1,TRBV7-9,NA
TGCAGTGCTCCGACAGGGGGAAAGGACGAGCAGTACTTC,CSAPTGGKDEQYF,NA,TRBJ2-7,TRBV20-1,TRBD1
TGTGCCAGCAGCTTAAAATTAGGGGGCGCAAGTTATAGCTACACCTTC,CASSLKLGGASYSYTF,NA,TRBJ1-2,TRBV7-2,TRBD1
TGTGCCAGCATCAACCAGGGAGGCCAGGGTGAGCAGTACTTC,CASINQGGQGEQYF,NA,TRBJ2-7,TRBV6-1,NA
TGTGCCAGCAGCTTGAGCGGGGGCCGAGTAAAGTTCTACGAGCAGTACTTC,CASSLSGGRVKFYEQYF,many,TRBJ2-7,TRBV7-2,TRBD2
TGTGCCAGTAGTATCTTAAGCTCTGGAAACACCATATATTTT,CASSILSSGNTIYF,NA,TRBJ1-3,TRBV19,NA
TGTGCCAGTGGACCATCGGGGGGATCAGATACGCAGTATTTT,CASGPSGGSDTQYF,NA,TRBJ2-3,TRBV19,TRBD2
TGTGCCAGCAGCTTAGTTCAAACAGGGCCGGGCACGAAGACCCAGTACTTC,CASSLVQTGPGTKTQYF,NA,TRBJ2-5,TRBV7-8,NA
TGTGCCAGCAGCTCCCCAGGGGCCGATCATTACTTC,CASSSPGADHYF,NA,TRBJ2-7,TRBV7-2,NA
TGTGCCAGCAGTAATCTTCCTTTTTCCTATAATTCACCCCTCCACTTT,CASSNLPFSYNSPLHF,NA,TRBJ1-6,TRBV12-3/TRBV12-4,NA
TGCGCCAGCAGCCCGAAGACAGGGGCCTACGAGCAGTACTTC,CASSPKTGAYEQYF,many,TRBJ2-7,TRBV4-1,TRBD1
TGTGCCAGCAGCCAAGGGGGCGCGGGTAGCAATCAGCCCCAGCGTTTT,CASSQGGAGSNQPQRF,NA,TRBJ1-5,TRBV7-6,TRBD1
TGCAGTGCTAGACAACTAGCGGGGGGGGAGACCCAGTACTTC,CSARQLAGGETQYF,NA,TRBJ2-5,TRBV20-1,TRBD2